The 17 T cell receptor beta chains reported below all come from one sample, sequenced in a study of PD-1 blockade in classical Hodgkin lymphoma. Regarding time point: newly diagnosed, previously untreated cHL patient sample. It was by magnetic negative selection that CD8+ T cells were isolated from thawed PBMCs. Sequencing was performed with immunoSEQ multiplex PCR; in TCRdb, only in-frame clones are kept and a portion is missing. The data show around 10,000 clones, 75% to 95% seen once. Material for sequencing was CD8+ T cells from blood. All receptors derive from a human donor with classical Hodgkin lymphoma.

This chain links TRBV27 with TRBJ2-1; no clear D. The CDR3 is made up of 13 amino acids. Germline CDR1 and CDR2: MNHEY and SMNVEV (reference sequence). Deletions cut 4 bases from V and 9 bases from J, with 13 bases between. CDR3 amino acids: CASSWVGYGEQFF. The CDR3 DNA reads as TGTGCCAGCAGTTGGGTAGGGTATGGTGAGCAGTTCTTC.

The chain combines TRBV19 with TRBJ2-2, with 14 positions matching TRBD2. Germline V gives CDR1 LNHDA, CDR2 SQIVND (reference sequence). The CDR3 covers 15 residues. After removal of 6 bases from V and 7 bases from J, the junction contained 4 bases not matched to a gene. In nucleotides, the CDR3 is TGTGCCAGTAGGGGACTAGCGGGAGCCGGCGGGGAGCTGTTTTTT. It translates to CASRGLAGAGGELFF.

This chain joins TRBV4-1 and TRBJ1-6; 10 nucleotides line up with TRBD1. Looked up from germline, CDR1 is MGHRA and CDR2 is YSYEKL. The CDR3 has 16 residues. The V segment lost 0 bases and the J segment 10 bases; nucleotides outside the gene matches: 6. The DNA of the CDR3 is TGCGCCAGCAGCCAAGAGGGGACAGGGGTAAACTCACCCCTCCACTTT. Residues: CASSQEGTGVNSPLHF.

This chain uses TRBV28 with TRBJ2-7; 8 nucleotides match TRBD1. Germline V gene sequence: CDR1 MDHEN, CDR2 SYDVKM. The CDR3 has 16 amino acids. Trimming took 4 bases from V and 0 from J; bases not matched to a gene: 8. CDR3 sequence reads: CASSSTGTGSSYEQYF. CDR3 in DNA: TGTGCCAGCAGTTCAACCGGGACAGGTAGCTCCTACGAGCAGTACTTC.

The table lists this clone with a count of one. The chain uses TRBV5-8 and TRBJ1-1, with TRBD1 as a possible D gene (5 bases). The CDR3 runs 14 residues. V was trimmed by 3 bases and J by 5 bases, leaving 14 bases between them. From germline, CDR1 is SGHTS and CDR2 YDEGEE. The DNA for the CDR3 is TGTGCCAGCAGCTCTCTCGCGGGGGTGACTGAAGCTTTCTTT. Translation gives CASSSLAGVTEAFF.

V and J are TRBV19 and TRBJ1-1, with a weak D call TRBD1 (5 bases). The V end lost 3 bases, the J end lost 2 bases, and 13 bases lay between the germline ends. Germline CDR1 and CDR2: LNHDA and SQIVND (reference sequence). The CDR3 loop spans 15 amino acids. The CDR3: CASSMHRRSNTEAFF. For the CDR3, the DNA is TGTGCCAGTAGTATGCACAGGAGGAGCAACACTGAAGCTTTCTTT.

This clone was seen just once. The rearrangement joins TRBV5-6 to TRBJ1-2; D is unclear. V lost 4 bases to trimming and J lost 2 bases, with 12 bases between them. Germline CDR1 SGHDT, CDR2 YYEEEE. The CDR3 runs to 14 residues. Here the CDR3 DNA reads TGTGCCAGCAGCCTTGGAGCAGCAAACTATGGCTACACCTTC. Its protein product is CASSLGAANYGYTF.

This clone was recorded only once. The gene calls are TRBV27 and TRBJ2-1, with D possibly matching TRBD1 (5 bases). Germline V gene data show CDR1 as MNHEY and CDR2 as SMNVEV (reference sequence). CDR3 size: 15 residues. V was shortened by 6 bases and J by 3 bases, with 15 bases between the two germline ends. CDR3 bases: TGTGCCAGCAGACTTACAGGTCCAGGCTACAATGAGCAGTTCTTC. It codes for CASRLTGPGYNEQFF.

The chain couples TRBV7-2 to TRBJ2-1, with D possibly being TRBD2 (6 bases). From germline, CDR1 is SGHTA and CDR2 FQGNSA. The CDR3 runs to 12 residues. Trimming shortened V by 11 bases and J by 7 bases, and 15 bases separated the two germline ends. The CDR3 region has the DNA TGTGCCGGGCTGGCGGGGCGGAATGAGCAGTTCTTC. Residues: CAGLAGRNEQFF.

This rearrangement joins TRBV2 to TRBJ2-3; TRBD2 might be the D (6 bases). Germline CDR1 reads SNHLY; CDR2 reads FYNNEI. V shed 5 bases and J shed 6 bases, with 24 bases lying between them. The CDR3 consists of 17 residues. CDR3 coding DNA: TGTGCCAGCAGTATTCTTGGGACTTTAGATACGTTCGATACGCAGTATTTT. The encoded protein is CASSILGTLDTFDTQYF. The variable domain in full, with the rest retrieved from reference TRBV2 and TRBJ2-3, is EPEVTQTPSHQVTQMGQEVILRCVPISNHLYFYWYRQILGQKVEFLVSFYNNEISEKSEIFDDQFSVERPDGSNFTLKIRSTKLEDSAMYFCASSILGTLDTFDTQYFGPGTRLTVL.

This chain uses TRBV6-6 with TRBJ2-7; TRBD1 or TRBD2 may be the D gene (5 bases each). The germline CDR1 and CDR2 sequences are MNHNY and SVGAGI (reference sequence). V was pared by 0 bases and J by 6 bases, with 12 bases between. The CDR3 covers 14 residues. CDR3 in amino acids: CASSYSLYGTEQYF. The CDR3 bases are TGTGCCAGCAGTTACTCGCTGTATGGGACCGAGCAGTACTTC.

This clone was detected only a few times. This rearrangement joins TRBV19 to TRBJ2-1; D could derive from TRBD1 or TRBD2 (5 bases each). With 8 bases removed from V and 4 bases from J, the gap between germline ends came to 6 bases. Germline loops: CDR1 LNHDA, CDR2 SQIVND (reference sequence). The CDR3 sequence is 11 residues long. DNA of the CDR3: TGTGCCAGTGGGGGATACAATGAGCAGTTCTTC. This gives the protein CASGGYNEQFF.

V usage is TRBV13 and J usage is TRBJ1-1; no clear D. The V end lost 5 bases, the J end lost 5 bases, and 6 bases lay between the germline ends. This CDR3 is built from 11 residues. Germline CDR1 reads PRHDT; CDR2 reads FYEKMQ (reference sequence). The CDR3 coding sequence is TGTGCCAGCAGCGCCCGGACTGAAGCTTTCTTT. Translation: CASSARTEAFF.

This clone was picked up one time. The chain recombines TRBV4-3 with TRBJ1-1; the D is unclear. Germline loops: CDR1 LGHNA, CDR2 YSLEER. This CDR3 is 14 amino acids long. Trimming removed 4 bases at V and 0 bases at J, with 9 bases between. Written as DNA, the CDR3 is TGCGCCAGCAGCCCAGGTGACTTGAACACTGAAGCTTTCTTT. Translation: CASSPGDLNTEAFF.

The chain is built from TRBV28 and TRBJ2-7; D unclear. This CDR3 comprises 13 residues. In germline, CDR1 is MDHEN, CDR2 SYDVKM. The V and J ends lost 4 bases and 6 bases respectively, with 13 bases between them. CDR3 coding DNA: TGTGCCAGCAGTTGGACCGGGCCGGCCGAGCAGTACTTC. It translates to CASSWTGPAEQYF. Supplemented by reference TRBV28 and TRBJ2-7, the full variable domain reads DVKVTQSSRYLVKRTGEKVFLECVQDMDHENMFWYRQDPGLGLRLIYFSYDVKMKEKGDIPEGYSVSREKKERFSLILESASTNQTSMYLCASSWTGPAEQYFGPGTRLTVT.

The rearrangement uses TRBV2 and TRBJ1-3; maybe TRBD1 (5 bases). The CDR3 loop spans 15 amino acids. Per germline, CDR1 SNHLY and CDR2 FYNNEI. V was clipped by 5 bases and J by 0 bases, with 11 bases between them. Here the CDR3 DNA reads TGTGCCAGCAGTCCCTGGGGGACCTCTGGAAACACCATATATTTT. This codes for CASSPWGTSGNTIYF.

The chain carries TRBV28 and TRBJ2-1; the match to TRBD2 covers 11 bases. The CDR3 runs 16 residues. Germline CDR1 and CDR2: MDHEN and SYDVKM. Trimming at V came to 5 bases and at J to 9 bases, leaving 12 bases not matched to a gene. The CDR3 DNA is TGTGCCAGCAGTATCCTCCCGGGACTAGCGGACACTGAGCAGTTCTTC. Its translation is CASSILPGLADTEQFF.